A selection of T cell receptor beta chains follows, all from one sample in a study of OX40 agonist ivuxolimab in advanced cancers. The protocol was immunoSEQ multiplex PCR, while the TCRdb copy is restricted to in-frame clones and leaves out a portion. The table includes 55,000 to 70,000 clones, over 80% detected once. The sequencing used CD4+ or CD8+ T cells sorted from blood, collected in a trial of the OX40 agonist ivuxolimab. Receptor source: an adult with an advanced solid tumor such as melanoma, head and neck, liver or kidney cancer. Each CDR3 is given with its conserved first and last residue. A D gene is named only where the DNA matches it firmly. Clone size is given for some rows only: seen once, a few or many times, or a class if the clone is expanded.

clone size: NA
J gene: TRBJ2-4
V gene: TRBV19
D gene: NA
CDR3 DNA: TGTGCCAGTAGCCATCTAGGGACCCTTATACACATTCAGTACTTC
CDR3 protein: CASSHLGTLIHIQYF

clone size: NA
J gene: TRBJ2-1
V gene: TRBV9
D gene: TRBD2
CDR3 DNA: TGTGCCAGCGGGCTGGGACTAGCGGGGAAAAATGAGCAGTTCTTC
CDR3 protein: CASGLGLAGKNEQFF

clone size: NA
J gene: TRBJ2-3
V gene: TRBV5-1
D gene: TRBD2
CDR3 DNA: TGCGCCAGCACTTTGGGGCTAGCGGACACAGATACGCAGTATTTT
CDR3 protein: CASTLGLADTDTQYF

clone size: NA
J gene: TRBJ2-4
V gene: TRBV10-3
D gene: TRBD1
CDR3 DNA: TGTGCCATCAGTGCGGGACAGGGGGGCAAAAACATTCAGTACTTC
CDR3 protein: CAISAGQGGKNIQYF

clone size: NA
J gene: TRBJ2-2
V gene: TRBV18
D gene: NA
CDR3 DNA: TGTGCCAGCTCACCACCAGAGGGGCGGGACACCGGGGAGCTGTTTTTT
CDR3 protein: CASSPPEGRDTGELFF

clone size: NA
J gene: TRBJ2-7
V gene: TRBV29-1
D gene: NA
CDR3 DNA: TGCAGCGTCCGAAACCGAGGGGTATACGAGCAGTACTTC
CDR3 protein: CSVRNRGVYEQYF

clone size: NA
J gene: TRBJ1-5
V gene: TRBV10-3
D gene: NA
CDR3 DNA: TGTGCCACCCAACTAGCGGATAATCAGCCCCAGCATTTT
CDR3 protein: CATQLADNQPQHF

clone size: few
J gene: TRBJ2-2
V gene: TRBV2
D gene: NA
CDR3 DNA: TGTGCCAGCAGTGCCTCACCCTCCGGGGAGCTGTTTTTT
CDR3 protein: CASSASPSGELFF

clone size: NA
J gene: TRBJ2-1
V gene: TRBV6-5
D gene: TRBD2
CDR3 DNA: TGTGCCAGCAGAACTAGCGGGGGCTCCTACAATGAGCAGTTCTTC
CDR3 protein: CASRTSGGSYNEQFF

clone size: few
J gene: TRBJ2-7
V gene: TRBV5-8
D gene: NA
CDR3 DNA: TGTGCCACCGGAAGGTACGAGCAGTACTTC
CDR3 protein: CATGRYEQYF

clone size: NA
J gene: TRBJ2-3
V gene: TRBV14
D gene: TRBD2
CDR3 DNA: TGTGCCAGCAGCCGGAGAGTGACTAGCGCTAGCACAGATACGCAGTATTTT
CDR3 protein: CASSRRVTSASTDTQYF

clone size: few
J gene: TRBJ2-1
V gene: TRBV5-4
D gene: NA
CDR3 DNA: TGTGCCAGCAGCTCCCTAGCTGGTGAGCAGTTCTTC
CDR3 protein: CASSSLAGEQFF

clone size: NA
J gene: TRBJ2-1
V gene: TRBV5-4
D gene: TRBD2
CDR3 DNA: TGTGCCAGCAGCTTCGGGGCTAGCGGGGGTAATGAGCAGTTCTTC
CDR3 protein: CASSFGASGGNEQFF

clone size: once
J gene: TRBJ1-1
V gene: TRBV10-3
D gene: NA
CDR3 DNA: TGTGCCATCAGTGAGTACAGGGAGAACACTGAAGCTTTCTTT
CDR3 protein: CAISEYRENTEAFF

clone size: NA
J gene: TRBJ1-5
V gene: TRBV7-9
D gene: NA
CDR3 DNA: TGTGCCAGCAGCTACGACAGCAGCAATCAGCCCCAGCATTTT
CDR3 protein: CASSYDSSNQPQHF

clone size: NA
J gene: TRBJ1-1
V gene: TRBV5-1
D gene: TRBD1
CDR3 DNA: TGCGCCAGCAGCTCCCAACCGGGACAGGAGTCGACTTTCTTT
CDR3 protein: CASSSQPGQESTFF

clone size: once
J gene: TRBJ2-1
V gene: TRBV6-5
D gene: TRBD2
CDR3 DNA: TGTGCCAGCCTAGCTAGCGGGGGGAACAATGAGCAGTTCTTC
CDR3 protein: CASLASGGNNEQFF

clone size: NA
J gene: TRBJ2-2
V gene: TRBV7-8
D gene: NA
CDR3 DNA: TGTGCCAGCAGCTTTACTCGGGTTACCGGGGAGCTGTTTTTT
CDR3 protein: CASSFTRVTGELFF

clone size: NA
J gene: TRBJ2-5
V gene: TRBV11-2
D gene: NA
CDR3 DNA: TGTGCCAGCAGCTTAACGAGCACCGAGACCCAGTACTTC
CDR3 protein: CASSLTSTETQYF

clone size: NA
J gene: TRBJ2-7
V gene: TRBV7-2
D gene: NA
CDR3 DNA: TGTGCCAGCAGCTTACAAGTTCTCACCCTAACCGAGCAGTACTTC
CDR3 protein: CASSLQVLTLTEQYF